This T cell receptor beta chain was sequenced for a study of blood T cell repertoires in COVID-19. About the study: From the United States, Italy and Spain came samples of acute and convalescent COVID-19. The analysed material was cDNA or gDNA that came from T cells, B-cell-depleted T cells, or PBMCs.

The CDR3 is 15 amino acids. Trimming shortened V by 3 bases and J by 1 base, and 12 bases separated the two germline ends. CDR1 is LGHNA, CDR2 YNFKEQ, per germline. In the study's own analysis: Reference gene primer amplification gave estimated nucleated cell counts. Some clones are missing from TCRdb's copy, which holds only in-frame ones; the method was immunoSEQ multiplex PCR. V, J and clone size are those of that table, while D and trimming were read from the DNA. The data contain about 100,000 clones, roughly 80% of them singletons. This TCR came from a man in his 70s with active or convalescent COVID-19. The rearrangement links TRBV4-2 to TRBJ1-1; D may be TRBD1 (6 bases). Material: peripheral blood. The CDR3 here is CASSQPGHSNTEAFF. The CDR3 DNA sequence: TGTGCCAGCAGCCAGCCGGGACACTCGAACACTGAAGCTTTCTTT.